This is a list of T cell receptor beta chains from one sample in a study of blood T cell repertoires in COVID-19. Clones were sequenced by immunoSEQ multiplex PCR, and TCRdb holds only the in-frame ones, with some missing. The sample shows tens of thousands of clones, approximately 88% of them seen only once. Sequenced material: peripheral blood. The receptors shown here come from a human donor in a cohort sampled during active COVID-19. CDR3s include the opening cysteine and the closing phenylalanine or tryptophan. For some rows the clone size is stated as once, few or many, or as a class when expanded; others skip it.

abundance: NA; v_gene: TRBV7-2; CDR3aa: CASSLAGTSNTEAFF
abundance: NA; v_gene: TRBV6-5; CDR3aa: CASSLAGGMNTEAFF
abundance: NA; v_gene: TRBV7-2; CDR3aa: CASSIRQAQETQYF
abundance: NA; v_gene: TRBV5-1; CDR3aa: CASSHQLPDTQYF
abundance: NA; v_gene: TRBV6-2/TRBV6-3; CDR3aa: CASSLDTYNEQFF
abundance: few; v_gene: TRBV10-3; CDR3aa: CAISEWEQGAVKNGYTF
abundance: NA; v_gene: TRBV2; CDR3aa: CASSEQGAGGANVLTF
abundance: NA; v_gene: TRBV20-1; CDR3aa: CSASNGGGGETQYF
abundance: few; v_gene: TRBV6-5; CDR3aa: CASSYGQGSGYGYTF
abundance: NA; v_gene: TRBV5-1; CDR3aa: CASSLQGARETQYF
abundance: NA; v_gene: TRBV7-2; CDR3aa: CASSRLVGYEQFF
abundance: NA; v_gene: TRBV5-5; CDR3aa: CASSLAARGIYNEQFF
abundance: NA; v_gene: TRBV7-9; CDR3aa: CASSPGGTEAFF
abundance: NA; v_gene: TRBV4-2; CDR3aa: CASSQDGPGGAWRVEAFF
abundance: NA; v_gene: TRBV11-3; CDR3aa: CASSLRAGPRNEQFF
abundance: NA; v_gene: TRBV5-1; CDR3aa: CASSLESGGMGGTQYF
abundance: NA; v_gene: TRBV7-9; CDR3aa: CASSPGGGRTDTQYF
abundance: once; v_gene: TRBV10-2; CDR3aa: CASSDLPRTGYNTGELFF
abundance: NA; v_gene: TRBV4-2; CDR3aa: CASSQDPLSRGGSGELFF
abundance: NA; v_gene: TRBV3-1/TRBV3-2; CDR3aa: CASSAAQGAHGYTF
abundance: NA; v_gene: TRBV18; CDR3aa: CASSPHGLAASYEQYF
abundance: NA; v_gene: TRBV4-2; CDR3aa: CASSQDTTASGGAFF
abundance: once; v_gene: TRBV19; CDR3aa: CASRGQGTEAFF
abundance: NA; v_gene: TRBV30; CDR3aa: CAWSGTGRVGNSPLHF
abundance: once; v_gene: TRBV4-1; CDR3aa: CASSLLLAGSTDTQYF
abundance: NA; v_gene: TRBV18; CDR3aa: CASSRGGARNNEQFF
abundance: NA; v_gene: TRBV6-5; CDR3aa: CASSWVRDTEAFF
abundance: NA; v_gene: TRBV5-1; CDR3aa: CASSLGPPSGTGDEQFF